The 29 T cell receptor beta chains in this list originate from one sample, sequenced in a study of shared clonotypes between healthy human individuals. TCRdb's copy holds only in-frame clones and misses some; the assay was immunoSEQ multiplex PCR. The profile shows 490,000 or so clones, around 80% of them singletons. Sequenced material: PBMCs. These receptors were collected from a middle-aged woman in good health. Some clones in this sample may be carry-over from other donors' samples.

On this clone: Given a far larger clone just one base away, this is likely a sequencing read error. The same CDR3 arises from other DNA sequences in this sample as well. The V and J genes are TRBV6-5 and TRBJ2-1; 10 bases map to TRBD2. V gave up 6 bases and J gave up 7 bases; unmatched junction bases: 9. CDR1 and CDR2 (germline): MNHEY, SVGAGI. This CDR3 contains 15 residues. In nucleotides, the CDR3 is TGTGCCAGCAGCTACGGACTAGCGGCGTGGAATGAGCAGTTCTTC. Translated, it gives CASSYGLAAWNEQFF.

The V and J genes are TRBV5-4 and TRBJ2-3, with TRBD1 matching over 7 bases. The CDR3 extends over 16 amino acids. Losses at the gene ends were 4 bases for V and 0 bases for J; bases not matched to a gene: 8. The germline CDR1 and CDR2 sequences are SGHNT and YYREEE (reference sequence). This CDR3 reads CASSRAGTASTDTQYF. CDR3 in DNA: TGTGCCAGCAGCCGGGCCGGGACAGCGAGCACAGATACGCAGTATTTT.

This clone was observed a handful of times. This rearrangement joins TRBV5-5 to TRBJ2-3; 9 bases line up with TRBD2. The V gene end was trimmed by 0 bases and the J gene end by 2 bases; junction bases not matched to a gene: 4. This CDR3 contains 16 residues. Germline-derived CDR1 and CDR2 are SGHKS and YYEKEE (reference sequence). CDR3 nucleotides: TGTGCCAGCAGCTTGGGTAGCGGGAGTATCACAGATACGCAGTATTTT. Protein: CASSLGSGSITDTQYF.

The CDR3 is CASSLGLAGIYNEQFF. In DNA, the CDR3 is TGTGCCAGCAGCTTAGGACTAGCGGGGATCTACAATGAGCAGTTCTTC. V gene TRBV7-2 combines with J gene TRBJ2-1; 11 bases fit TRBD2. V was pared by 1 base and J by 3 bases, with 2 bases of the junction left unmatched. This CDR3 has 16 amino acids. CDR1 and CDR2 from the germline V gene are SGHTA and FQGNSA.

The chain is built from TRBV18 and TRBJ1-2, with 7 bases matching TRBD1. Losses at the gene ends were 2 bases for V and 7 bases for J; bases not matched to a gene: 13. Germline CDR1 is KGHSH and CDR2 is LQKENI. The CDR3 is 16 amino acids. CDR3 amino acids: CASSPSEDRSIRGYTF. The CDR3 nucleotides are TGTGCCAGCTCACCAAGTGAGGACAGGTCTATTCGTGGCTACACCTTC.

The chain recombines TRBV2 with TRBJ2-7, with 9 bases fitting TRBD1. Germline CDR1 is SNHLY and CDR2 is FYNNEI. CDR3 length equals 14 residues. The V segment lost 6 bases and the J segment 1 base; nucleotides outside the gene matches: 4. The CDR3 loop reads CASRGQGQSYEQYF. CDR3 DNA: TGTGCCAGCAGGGGACAGGGTCAGTCCTACGAGCAGTACTTC.

The V gene is TRBV6-6, the J gene TRBJ2-1, with D tentatively TRBD1 or TRBD2 (5 bases each). The V end was cut by 6 bases, the J end by 3 bases, with 18 bases between. From germline, CDR1 is MNHNY and CDR2 SVGAGI (reference sequence). The CDR3 is 16 amino acids. Here the CDR3 DNA reads TGTGCCAGCAGCTTAACCGGGACCCAATTCTACAATGAGCAGTTCTTC. This sequence encodes CASSLTGTQFYNEQFF.

The chain uses TRBV4-1 and TRBJ1-2; TRBD1 is a possible D gene (6 bases). The CDR3 runs to 14 residues. The germline V gene encodes CDR1 MGHRA and CDR2 YSYEKL. V gave up 0 bases and J gave up 7 bases, with 12 bases separating them. The DNA of the CDR3 is TGCGCCAGCAGCCAAGAGAACAGGGAGGCTGGCTACACCTTC. As protein: CASSQENREAGYTF.

V gene TRBV1 combines with J gene TRBJ2-7; the D segment call TRBD2 is taken from the table without a DNA check. TRBV1 is a pseudogene segment. The CDR3 runs 12 residues. The CDR3 coding sequence is TGCACCAGCAGCCAAGTTTGGAGCGAGCAGTACTTC. This encodes CTSSQVWSEQYF.

This CDR3 reads CASGGITYEQYF. CDR3 nucleotides: TGCGCCAGCGGGGGGATAACCTACGAGCAGTACTTC. The gene calls are TRBV10-2 and TRBJ2-7; the D gene is possibly TRBD2 (6 bases). CDR3 length equals 12 residues. Germline V gene lookup returns CDR1 WSHSY and CDR2 SAAADI. The V and J ends lost 8 bases and 2 bases respectively, with 10 bases between them.

The V and J genes are TRBV29-1 and TRBJ2-1; 9 bases match TRBD2. The CDR3 totals 14 residues. The V gene end was trimmed by 1 base and the J gene end by 3 bases; junction bases not matched to a gene: 1. The germline gives CDR1 SQVTM, CDR2 ANQGSEA. The CDR3 sequence: CSVEGLAVYNEQFF. The CDR3 DNA reads TGCAGCGTTGAAGGACTAGCGGTCTACAATGAGCAGTTCTTC.

The V and J genes are TRBV11-3 and TRBJ2-1; tentatively, D is TRBD1 or TRBD2 (5 bases each). The CDR3 has 14 residues. Trimming removed 4 bases from V and 9 bases from J, with 16 bases in between. Looked up from germline, CDR1 is SGHNT and CDR2 is YENEEA. The CDR3 sequence: CASSSLRGIGEQFF. CDR3 nucleotides: TGTGCCAGCAGCTCGCTGAGGGGTATCGGTGAGCAGTTCTTC.

The chain recombines TRBV27 with TRBJ2-3, with unresolved D. Trimming took off 5 bases at V and 9 bases at J, with 18 bases between the two ends. The germline gives CDR1 MNHEY, CDR2 SMNVEV (reference sequence). The CDR3 runs 14 residues. The CDR3, as DNA: TGTGCCAGCAGTCCGGACCCGTCGTCGCTCACGCAGTATTTT. Protein product: CASSPDPSSLTQYF.

This chain joins TRBV19 and TRBJ2-1, with unresolved D. The length of the CDR3 is 15 residues. The V and J ends lost 7 bases and 1 base respectively, with 14 bases between them. Germline V lookup: CDR1 LNHDA, CDR2 SQIVND (reference sequence). The chain's CDR3 is CASKESPISYNEQFF. The CDR3 bases are TGTGCCAGTAAAGAGTCGCCGATTTCCTACAATGAGCAGTTCTTC.

This clone has only one observation. The chain employs TRBV30 and TRBJ1-1; no reliable D call. Germline V CDR1 and CDR2: GTSNPN, SVGIG (reference sequence). This CDR3 has 13 residues. The V end was cut by 2 bases, the J end by 1 base, with 8 bases between. For the CDR3, the DNA is TGTGCCTGGAGTCAACAGTCGAACACTGAAGCTTTCTTT. Amino acids: CAWSQQSNTEAFF.

The V and J genes are TRBV7-2 and TRBJ2-2; 8 nucleotides line up with TRBD2. The CDR3 has 14 amino acids. CDR1 is SGHTA and CDR2 is FQGNSA in the germline V gene. V trimming: 5 bases; J trimming: 8 bases; junction bases outside the gene matches: 7. In DNA, the CDR3 is TGTGCCAGCAGCGCGGGACTAGGGTCTGGGGAGCTGTTTTTT. This translates into CASSAGLGSGELFF.

This chain uses TRBV18 with TRBJ2-3; D is perhaps TRBD2 (7 bases). The V and J ends lost 3 bases and 3 bases respectively, with 16 bases between them. There are 16 residues in the CDR3. Germline loops: CDR1 KGHSH, CDR2 LQKENI. The CDR3 spells CASSPDSGGSTDTQYF. The CDR3 DNA follows: TGTGCCAGCTCACCGGACAGTGGCGGGAGTACAGATACGCAGTATTTT.

The V call is TRBV4-1, the J call TRBJ2-1; D possibly corresponds to TRBD1 (7 bases). This CDR3 region has 18 residues. Germline-derived CDR1 and CDR2 are MGHRA and YSYEKL. Trimming pared 1 base from V and 0 bases from J, leaving 16 bases between. In DNA form, the CDR3 reads TGCGCCAGCAGCCAAGGCAGGGGGGAGCCCAGCTCCTACAATGAGCAGTTCTTC. Amino acids: CASSQGRGEPSSYNEQFF.

This clone was counted a few times. The V and J genes are TRBV7-9 and TRBJ1-3; D perhaps matches TRBD1 (6 bases). This CDR3 has 16 amino acids. Germline lookup yields CDR1 SEHNR and CDR2 FQNEAQ (reference sequence). Trimming removed 4 bases at V and 0 bases at J, with 13 bases between. The CDR3 is CASSSTGLHSGNTIYF. The CDR3 region has the DNA TGTGCCAGCAGCTCCACAGGGCTTCACTCTGGAAACACCATATATTTT.

The chain couples TRBV25-1 to TRBJ2-3, with 13 bases fitting TRBD2. Germline assignment: CDR1 MGHDK and CDR2 SYGVNS. V lost 5 bases to trimming and J lost 2 bases; unmatched junction nucleotides: 4. The CDR3 consists of 16 residues. CDR3 in DNA: TGTGCCAGCAGTCGCGGACTAGCGGGGGCCACAGATACGCAGTATTTT. It codes for CASSRGLAGATDTQYF.

The chain is built from TRBV7-8 and TRBJ2-5, with 8 bases aligning to TRBD1. The CDR3 contains 13 residues. The V gene's germline CDR1 is SGHVS and CDR2 FQNEAQ. The V and J ends lost 5 bases and 2 bases, in that order; junction bases with no gene match: 1. CDR3 DNA sequence: TGTGCCAGCAGCCGGGACAGGCAAGAGACCCAGTACTTC. Translated, it gives CASSRDRQETQYF.

The V call is TRBV10-1, the J call TRBJ2-1; 7 bases align to TRBD2. The trim removed 4 bases at V and 8 bases at J, leaving 14 bases unmatched. In germline, CDR1 is WNHNN, CDR2 SYGVQD (reference sequence). The CDR3 sequence is 16 residues long. CDR3 amino acids: CASSGSGQRGPYEQFF. CDR3 DNA sequence: TGCGCCAGCAGTGGTTCAGGCCAGCGGGGCCCCTATGAGCAGTTCTTC.

V gene TRBV28 combines with J gene TRBJ1-2; the D is unclear. CDR1 and CDR2 from the germline V gene are MDHEN and SYDVKM. The CDR3 runs 12 residues. Trimming took 5 bases from V and 7 from J, leaving 11 bases between them. CDR3 protein: CASSTRYSGYTF. For the CDR3, the DNA is TGTGCCAGCAGTACCCGGTACAGTGGCTACACCTTC.

This clone appeared a single time. The rearrangement joins TRBV30 to TRBJ2-5; 14 positions match TRBD2. Germline trimming cut 2 bases from V and 5 bases from J; bases unmatched to any gene: 10. CDR3 length: 17 residues. Germline CDR1 is GTSNPN and CDR2 is SVGIG (reference sequence). The CDR3 nucleotides are TGTGCCTGGAGTAGGAGACTAGCGGGAGGGCCGGGTGAGACCCAGTACTTC. Residues: CAWSRRLAGGPGETQYF.

As DNA, the CDR3 is TGTGCCAGCAGCCCAAGGGGGGCTCGGGACGCAAACATTCAGTACTTC. The encoded protein is CASSPRGARDANIQYF. J is TRBJ2-4 and V is TRBV7-9; D tentatively fits TRBD1 or TRBD2 (6 bases each). From germline, CDR1 is SEHNR and CDR2 FQNEAQ (reference sequence). The CDR3 is 16 amino acids. V was trimmed by 5 bases and J by 6 bases, leaving 20 bases between them.

This clone was detected only a few times. This chain links TRBV6-4 with TRBJ1-1; 8 bases match TRBD1. The CDR3 covers 13 residues. The ends lost 6 bases at V and 7 bases at J; junction bases unmatched: 7. Germline V gene lookup returns CDR1 MRHNA and CDR2 SNTAGT. The CDR3 reads CASRYSGTGEAFF. The CDR3 nucleotides read TGTGCCAGCAGATATAGTGGGACAGGTGAAGCTTTCTTT.

This clone was observed once. The genes are TRBV19 and TRBJ1-2, with 8 bases fitting TRBD1. Trimming removed 8 bases from V and 3 bases from J; junction bases left unmatched: 5. Per the germline V gene, CDR1 is LNHDA and CDR2 is SQIVND (reference sequence). The CDR3 runs to 13 residues. The CDR3 region has the DNA TGTGCCAGTTCCGGGACAGGATACTATGGCTACACCTTC. Protein sequence: CASSGTGYYGYTF.

The chain employs TRBV7-8 and TRBJ1-1, with D tentatively TRBD1 (5 bases). Looked up from germline, CDR1 is SGHVS and CDR2 is FQNEAQ. The V and J ends lost 3 bases and 5 bases respectively, with 16 bases between them. This CDR3 contains 15 residues. The CDR3 is CASSFVGGPGTEAFF. Written as DNA, the CDR3 is TGTGCCAGCAGCTTCGTGGGGGGTCCGGGGACTGAAGCTTTCTTT.

The chain recombines TRBV29-1 with TRBJ1-1, with no clear D. CDR1 is SQVTM and CDR2 is ANQGSEA in the germline V gene. Trimming shortened V by 5 bases and J by 1 base, and 14 bases separated the two germline ends. This CDR3 is built from 14 residues. In DNA form, the CDR3 reads TGCAGCGTTTTACGGGCACGCCCGAACACTGAAGCTTTCTTT. As protein: CSVLRARPNTEAFF.